The rows below give T cell receptor beta chains drawn from one sample of a study of T cells in Graves' hyperthyroidism and ophthalmopathy. Each CDR3 protein is one row after TCRdb ran MiXCR on the multiplex PCR reads. There are under 750,000 distinct CDR3 sequences in the sample; around 20% occur only once, and around 15% lies in the top ten. The sequenced sample consisted of blood. These receptors all stem from a woman aged 45-65 years with Graves' hyperthyroidism that later progressed to Graves' ophthalmopathy. Each CDR3 is given with its conserved first and last residue. A D gene is named only where the DNA matches it firmly. Part of the rows lack a size; the others show once, few, many or a class for expanded clones.

d_gene	abundance	j_gene	v_gene	CDR3aa	CDR3nt
NA	few	TRBJ1-3	TRBV27	CASSLIGGGNTIYF	TGTGCCAGCAGTTTAATAGGGGGTGGAAACACCATATATTTT
NA	NA	TRBJ2-3	TRBV6-6	CASSYSQMAGAPDTQYF	TGTGCCAGCAGTTACTCGCAGATGGCGGGGGCTCCGGATACGCAGTATTTT
TRBD1	NA	TRBJ2-7	TRBV2	CASLDRGSYEQYF	TGTGCCAGCCTGGACAGGGGATCCTACGAGCAGTACTTC
TRBD2	many	TRBJ2-1	TRBV7-8	CASSLFGGTSYNEQFF	TGTGCCAGCAGCTTATTCGGGGGGACCTCCTACAATGAGCAGTTCTTC
NA	few	TRBJ1-2	TRBV6-1	CASSERRGYGYTF	TGTGCCAGCAGTGAACGTAGGGGATATGGCTACACCTTC
TRBD1	many	TRBJ1-2	TRBV10-3	CAISLSGTGFGYTF	TGTGCCATCAGCCTATCCGGGACAGGGTTTGGCTACACCTTC
TRBD2	many	TRBJ2-1	TRBV7-6	CASSLQSSGGYNEQFF	TGTGCCAGCAGCTTACAGTCTAGCGGGGGATACAATGAGCAGTTCTTC
TRBD2	many	TRBJ2-3	TRBV20-1	CSARGTSGVDTQYF	TGCAGTGCTAGAGGGACTAGCGGTGTAGATACGCAGTATTTT
NA	few	TRBJ1-2	TRBV19	CASTTPAGANNYGYTF	TGTGCCAGTACCACCCCGGCAGGGGCGAACAACTATGGCTACACCTTC
NA	many	TRBJ1-1	TRBV11-3	CASRGGEGTEAFF	TGTGCCAGCAGGGGTGGGGAGGGCACTGAAGCTTTCTTT
NA	NA	TRBJ2-7	TRBV20-1	CSASQQLGYEQYF	TGCAGTGCCTCGCAACAGCTGGGCTACGAGCAGTACTTC